The clone carrying this TCR beta chain appeared a single time. Its specificity is not known. The data belong to a study of cytomegalovirus exposure and HLA in healthy donors. The donors were part of the validation cohort, which consisted of under 150 subjects and was separate from the first cohort of 666 subjects. Germline lookup yields CDR1 SGHRS and CDR2 YFSETQ. V dropped 0 bases and J dropped 5 bases, with 8 bases sitting between them. The CDR3 runs to 14 residues. Assay: immunoSEQ multiplex PCR; the TCRdb copy retains only in-frame clones and omits some. The profile shows more than 65,000 clones, approximately 93% of them singletons. Points from the study as a whole: According to the study, roughly 160 TCR beta chains were cytomegalovirus-associated. TCR sequences were mostly rare, though some public TCRs occurred in many donors.

Material for sequencing was PBMCs. The clonotype comes from a man younger than 35 in good health and CMV-seronegative. The chain combines TRBV5-1 with TRBJ2-2; tentatively, D is TRBD1 (6 bases). The CDR3: CASSLGQVTGELFF. The CDR3 DNA follows: TGCGCCAGCAGCTTGGGACAGGTTACCGGGGAGCTGTTTTTT.